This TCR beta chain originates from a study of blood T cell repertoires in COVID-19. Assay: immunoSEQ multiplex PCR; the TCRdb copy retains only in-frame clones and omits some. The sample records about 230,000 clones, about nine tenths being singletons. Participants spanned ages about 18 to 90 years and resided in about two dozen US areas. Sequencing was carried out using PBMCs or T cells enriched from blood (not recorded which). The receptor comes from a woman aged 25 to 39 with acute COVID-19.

In nucleotides, the CDR3 is TGTGCCAGTAGTGCTCCGAGGTCACAAACTACTAACTATGGCTACACCTTC. The encoded protein is CASSAPRSQTTNYGYTF. The chain has TRBV19 and TRBJ1-2; D is unresolved. V shed 5 bases and J shed 0 bases, with 19 bases lying between them. The CDR3 is 17 amino acids. From germline, CDR1 is LNHDA and CDR2 SQIVND (reference sequence). The complete variable domain, with remaining parts taken from reference TRBV19 and TRBJ1-2, reads DGGITQSPKYLFRKEGQNVTLSCEQNLNHDAMYWYRQDPGQGLRLIYYSQIVNDFQKGDIAEGYSVSREKKESFPLTVTSAQKNPTAFYLCASSAPRSQTTNYGYTFGSGTRLTVV.